This T cell receptor (beta chain) was retrieved from a study of molecular identifiers for immune sequencing clone quantification. TCRdb processed the PCR reads anew with MiXCR; each CDR3 protein has one entry. The sample includes 75,000 to 100,000 distinct CDR3 sequences, about 20% of them seen just once. The CDR3 runs to 13 residues. Germline loops: CDR1 SGHNT, CDR2 YYREEE (reference sequence). Trimming removed 2 bases at V and 5 bases at J, with 9 bases between. This clonotype was seen repeatedly, ten times or more. Input material: naive CD8+ T cells from blood, with Jurkat cell RNA spiked in. Subset given: FACS-sorted CD8+CD4-CCR7+CD45RA+ naive T cells. The chain employs TRBV5-4 and TRBJ2-3, with D possibly TRBD2 on 6 matching bases. This receptor was obtained from a human donor in good health. Some libraries in this study had Jurkat cell RNA spiked in. The CDR3 DNA reads as TGTGCCAGCAGCTTTGGGGGAGGAGATACGCAGTATTTT. Residues: CASSFGGGDTQYF. The full variable domain, rest sourced from reference TRBV5-4 and TRBJ2-3, is ETGVTQSPTHLIKTRGQQVTLRCSSQSGHNTVSWYQQALGQGPQFIFQYYREEENGRGNFPPRFSGLQFPNYSSELNVNALELDDSALYLCASSFGGGDTQYFGPGTRLTVL.